This T cell receptor (beta chain) was captured by sequencing in a study of blood T cell repertoires in COVID-19. Study context: The study drew acute and convalescent COVID-19 samples from the United States, Italy and Spain. Nucleic acid was either cDNA or gDNA, and it came from T cells, B-cell-depleted T cells, or PBMCs.

As originally analysed: Amplification of reference gene primers provided the estimated nucleated cell counts. Sequenced by immunoSEQ multiplex PCR; TCRdb stores in-frame clones only, minus some. V and J calls and clone size are given by that table; D and trimming were obtained from the DNA. Seen here are fewer than 300,000 clones, about 80% observed once, and the top ten hold 15% to 17%. The CDR3 is 15 residues long. The germline V gene has CDR1 SGHTA and CDR2 FQGNSA. Trimming cost V 7 bases and J 6 bases; bases outside gene matches: 8. Seattle researchers signed up patients amid active infection and tracked them longitudinally.

This chain links TRBV7-2 with TRBJ2-2; TRBD1 matches 10 bases. Specimen: peripheral blood. The sequence was obtained from a person aged 70 to 80 with COVID-19, enrolled during active disease. The CDR3 DNA sequence: TGTGCCAGCAACGCCCGGGACAGGGGCCCCGGGGAGCTGTTTTTT. Translation gives CASNARDRGPGELFF.